A single sample gave rise to the 11 T cell receptor beta chains below, sequenced in a study of T cell repertoires in cytomegalovirus infection. Each CDR3 protein is one row after TCRdb ran MiXCR on the reads. The sample contains 250,000 to 300,000 distinct CDR3 sequences, over 20% of which appear only once. Sample: PBMCs. These receptors came from a human donor in good health (CMV status not recorded). Some clones in this sample may be carry-over from other donors' samples.

This clonotype was detected only a few times. The genes are TRBV7-2 and TRBJ2-7; 11 bases fit TRBD1. The CDR3 sequence is 14 residues long. CDR1 and CDR2 (germline): SGHTA, FQGNSA. J was trimmed by 6 bases and V by 3 bases; bases with no gene match: 4. In DNA, the CDR3 is TGTGCCAGCAGCTTCCGGACAGGGGGCTTCGAGCAGTACTTC. This sequence encodes CASSFRTGGFEQYF.

V and J are TRBV14 and TRBJ2-2; possible D gene TRBD2, 5 bases. Germline V gene sequence: CDR1 SGHDN, CDR2 FVKESK. This CDR3 has 17 residues. V shed 0 bases and J shed 5 bases, with 16 bases lying between them. CDR3 nucleotides: TGTGCCAGCAGCCAAGAGGCTAGCCCCGCGAGGACCGGGGAGCTGTTTTTT. The encoded protein is CASSQEASPARTGELFF.

The table lists this clonotype with many counts. V is TRBV7-2 and J is TRBJ2-7; D is unresolved. The germline V gene encodes CDR1 SGHTA and CDR2 FQGNSA. The CDR3 covers 14 residues. V was shortened by 2 bases and J by 5 bases, with 13 bases between the two germline ends. The CDR3, as DNA: TGTGCCAGCAGCTTACTTGGCGGCAAGAACGAGCAGTACTTC. Its protein is CASSLLGGKNEQYF.

The gene calls are TRBV7-2 and TRBJ1-1, with TRBD1 identical over 8 bases. V dropped 1 base and J dropped 8; count of bases not matched to a gene: 3. Looked up from germline, CDR1 is SGHTA and CDR2 is FQGNSA. The CDR3 totals 13 residues. CDR3: CASSLVRQGEAFF. The CDR3 DNA reads as TGTGCCAGCAGCTTAGTGAGACAGGGGGAAGCTTTCTTT.

This clonotype was seen a handful of times. V usage is TRBV7-9 and J usage is TRBJ2-7, with 7 bases that match TRBD1. This CDR3 has 13 amino acids. V trimming: 5 bases; J trimming: 3 bases; junction bases outside the gene matches: 4. Germline-derived CDR1 and CDR2 are SEHNR and FQNEAQ (reference sequence). The CDR3 protein is CASSGGQLYEQYF. CDR3 nucleotides: TGTGCCAGCAGCGGGGGACAGCTCTACGAGCAGTACTTC.

This clonotype was observed many times. The chain carries TRBV7-2 and TRBJ2-3; no firm D call. Trimming took 2 bases from V and 1 from J, leaving 7 bases between them. The length of the CDR3 is 14 residues. Looked up from germline, CDR1 is SGHTA and CDR2 is FQGNSA. The CDR3 loop reads CASSLFRGTDTQYF. The CDR3, as DNA: TGTGCCAGCAGCTTATTTAGGGGCACAGATACGCAGTATTTT. Full variable domain (rest looked up from reference TRBV7-2 and TRBJ2-3): GAGVSQSPSNKVTEKGKDVELRCDPISGHTALYWYRQSLGQGLEFLIYFQGNSAPDKSGLPSDRFSAERTGGSVSTLTIQRTQQEDSAVYLCASSLFRGTDTQYFGPGTRLTVL.

The chain recombines TRBV28 with TRBJ1-5; D is possibly TRBD1 (6 bases). The germline gives CDR1 MDHEN, CDR2 SYDVKM. The CDR3 has 13 amino acids. The V gene lost 6 bases and the J gene lost 5 bases, with 11 bases spanning the gap. The CDR3 coding sequence is TGTGCCAGCAGCACAGGGACGTATCAGCCCCAGCATTTT. Protein: CASSTGTYQPQHF. The complete variable domain, with remaining parts taken from reference TRBV28 and TRBJ1-5, reads DVKVTQSSRYLVKRTGEKVFLECVQDMDHENMFWYRQDPGLGLRLIYFSYDVKMKEKGDIPEGYSVSREKKERFSLILESASTNQTSMYLCASSTGTYQPQHFGDGTRLSIL.

Written as DNA, the CDR3 is TGTGCCAGCAGCTCGGGAGTAAAAACCGGGGAGCTGTTTTTT. The encoded protein is CASSSGVKTGELFF. The V call is TRBV7-3, the J call TRBJ2-2; D is possibly TRBD2 (6 bases). The CDR3 is made up of 14 amino acids. The germline V and J ends were trimmed by 4 bases and 5 bases, with 11 bases remaining between them. Germline CDR1 SGHTA, CDR2 FQGTGA.

The J gene is TRBJ2-1, the V gene TRBV7-2; possibly TRBD2 for D (5 bases). Germline V gene lookup returns CDR1 SGHTA and CDR2 FQGNSA. This CDR3 spans 13 amino acids. Deletions cut 6 bases from V and 0 bases from J, with 6 bases between. CDR3 region: CASSTSSYNEQFF. CDR3 nucleotides: TGTGCCAGCAGTACTAGCTCCTACAATGAGCAGTTCTTC.

This clonotype has a handful of counts. This chain joins TRBV19 and TRBJ2-1; D is unresolved. The ends were cut back, 10 bases at V and 9 bases at J, with 22 bases in the middle. Germline CDR1 and CDR2: LNHDA and SQIVND (reference sequence). The CDR3 runs 14 residues. CDR3 sequence: CATQVNSLDGEQFF. The CDR3 coding sequence is TGTGCCACCCAAGTTAATTCCCTAGATGGTGAGCAGTTCTTC.

This clonotype was recorded at least ten times. This sequence joins TRBV7-2 and TRBJ2-1; D not resolved. Per the germline V gene, CDR1 is SGHTA and CDR2 is FQGNSA. V shed 8 bases and J shed 8 bases, with 16 bases lying between them. CDR3 size: 13 residues. CDR3 residues: CASLRWVGDEQFF. The CDR3 bases are TGTGCCAGCCTCCGGTGGGTCGGAGATGAGCAGTTCTTC.